Listed below are T cell receptor beta chains from one sample, sequenced in a study of response to subunit inactivated influenza vaccine. A single record per CDR3 protein comes from TCRdb applying MiXCR to the RT-PCR reads. This sample carries 290,000 or so distinct CDR3 sequences, over 20% of them seen once, and the ten largest clones take 10%. Sample: PBMCs from blood, taken approximately 22 months after vaccination. Every receptor here comes from a man aged 45-69 years who received an inactivated influenza vaccine. The CDR3 runs from the conserved cysteine through the conserved F or W. The D gene is left open where the match is weak. Only some rows state a clone size, as once, few, many or a class for expanded clones.

v_call	j_call	d_call	clone_size	cdr3_nt	cdr3_aa
TRBV10-3	TRBJ1-1	.	few	TGTGCCATCAGTGACAGGGGAGACACTGAAGCTTTCTTT	CAISDRGDTEAFF
TRBV10-3	TRBJ2-7	TRBD1	once	TGTGCCATCAGTCCCGACAGGGCGTACGAGCAGTACTTC	CAISPDRAYEQYF
TRBV11-2	TRBJ2-1	.	many	TGTGCCAGCAGCCCTGGGACTCTGACCCTGTACAATGAGCAGTTCTTC	CASSPGTLTLYNEQFF
TRBV6-5	TRBJ2-3	.	.	TGTGCCAGCAGTTACCGACAGACCGCTAGCACAGATACGCAGTATTTT	CASSYRQTASTDTQYF
TRBV12-3/TRBV12-4	TRBJ2-5	.	.	TGTGCCAGCAGTTACAGTGGACCACAAGAGACCCAGTACTTC	CASSYSGPQETQYF
TRBV20-1	TRBJ1-5	TRBD1	.	TGCAGTGCCCTGGGACAGAGCAATCAGCTCCAGCATTTT	CSALGQSNQLQHF
TRBV10-3	TRBJ2-7	.	.	TGTGCCATCAGGACGTCCGCGGGACTCGGCTTCTACGAGCAGTACTTC	CAIRTSAGLGFYEQYF
TRBV12-3/TRBV12-4	TRBJ2-7	TRBD1	few	TGTGCCAGCAGTTTAGGGACAGGGAGCTCCTACGAGCAGTACTTC	CASSLGTGSSYEQYF
TRBV30	TRBJ2-1	.	.	TGTGCCTGGAGTGGATGGGGCTCCTACAATGAGCAGTTCTTC	CAWSGWGSYNEQFF
TRBV19	TRBJ2-4	TRBD1	.	TGTGCCAGTAGTCAACTTGACAGGGTGGTCAAAAACATTCAGTACTTC	CASSQLDRVVKNIQYF
TRBV7-2	TRBJ1-2	TRBD1	.	TGTGCCAGCAGCTACAACCCGGGACAGTTTGGCTACACCTTC	CASSYNPGQFGYTF
TRBV29-1	TRBJ2-2	.	.	TGCAGCGTTCCGGCCACTTACACCGGGGAGCTGTTTTTT	CSVPATYTGELFF
TRBV7-2	TRBJ1-4	.	few	TGTGCCAGCAGCGCGGGCGGGTTGAATGAAAAACTGTTTTTT	CASSAGGLNEKLFF
TRBV10-3	TRBJ2-2	TRBD2	few	TGTGCCATCAGTGACAGGACTAGCGGAGGGACCGGGGAGCTGTTTTTT	CAISDRTSGGTGELFF
TRBV6-1	TRBJ2-3	.	.	TGTGCCAGCAGTGACAGGGGCGACACAGATACGCAGTATTTT	CASSDRGDTDTQYF
TRBV4-3	TRBJ2-1	.	few	TGCGCCAGCAGCCAAGACGGGACTCCAGTTGGAAATGAGCAGTTCTTC	CASSQDGTPVGNEQFF
TRBV29-1	TRBJ1-1	.	many	TGCAGCGCTCGTCGTGAGACTGAAGCTTTCTTT	CSARRETEAFF
TRBV7-6	TRBJ2-3	TRBD2	.	TGTGCCAGCAGTGAAAGGCTGACTAGCGGCACAGATACGCAGTATTTT	CASSERLTSGTDTQYF
TRBV4-3	TRBJ1-2	.	.	TGCGCCAGCAGCCAAGCACAGAACTATGGCTACACCTTC	CASSQAQNYGYTF
TRBV12-3/TRBV12-4	TRBJ2-7	TRBD2	few	TGTGCCAGCAGTTCGGGAGGGTTTCCAGGGTACGAGCAGTACTTC	CASSSGGFPGYEQYF
TRBV29-1	TRBJ2-5	TRBD2	few	TGCAGCGTTGAGGGACTAGCGGGGGTCGTACAAGAGACCCAGTACTTC	CSVEGLAGVVQETQYF
TRBV28	TRBJ1-5	.	.	TGTGCCAGCAGTTCCGAGGGGGGGCGTCAGCCCCAGCATTTT	CASSSEGGRQPQHF
TRBV15	TRBJ2-7	TRBD2	few	TGTGCCACCAGCAGAGATCTCACTAGCGGGGCCTACGAGCAGTACTTC	CATSRDLTSGAYEQYF
TRBV12-3/TRBV12-4	TRBJ2-1	TRBD1	.	TGTGCCAGCAGTTTTAGGGACAGGGGGCCCTATGAGCAGTTCTTC	CASSFRDRGPYEQFF
TRBV4-3	TRBJ2-7	.	.	TGCGCCAGCAGCCAAGCCGCAGGGTTGAAGCAGTACTTC	CASSQAAGLKQYF
TRBV6-2/TRBV6-3	TRBJ1-1	.	.	TGTGCCAGCAGTTACTCGGGAGTATTACCTGAAGCTTTCTTT	CASSYSGVLPEAFF
TRBV2	TRBJ2-3	.	.	TGTGCCAGCACCGGGCACACAAGCACAGATACGCAGTATTTT	CASTGHTSTDTQYF
TRBV2	TRBJ1-5	TRBD1	few	TGTGCCAGCAGTGGGGCAGGGGGTGGCAATCAGCCCCAGCATTTT	CASSGAGGGNQPQHF
TRBV2	TRBJ1-2	.	few	TGTGCCAGCAGTGAAGAGCAGGGATTGGGCTATGGCTACACCTTC	CASSEEQGLGYGYTF
TRBV19	TRBJ1-5	TRBD1	.	TGTGCCAGTAGGCCCCCTTGGGGGCAGGGGGGTAATCAGCTCCAGCATTTT	CASRPPWGQGGNQLQHF
TRBV13	TRBJ1-1	.	few	TGTGCCAGCAGCGTCGCCGGGACGGTGAACACTGAAGCTTTCTTT	CASSVAGTVNTEAFF
TRBV7-9	TRBJ1-1	.	few	TGTGCCAGCAGCTCGGACGTTATCACTGAAGCTTTCTTT	CASSSDVITEAFF
TRBV7-9	TRBJ2-5	TRBD2	.	TGTGCCAGCAGCTCACTAGCGGGAGGGAAAGAGACCCAGTACTTC	CASSSLAGGKETQYF
TRBV6-1	TRBJ1-5	TRBD1	few	TGTGCCAGCAGGCCGGACAGGGGGCTTGGTCAGCCCCAGCATTTT	CASRPDRGLGQPQHF
TRBV20-1	TRBJ2-3	TRBD2	.	TGCAGTGCTAGAGATCCGTGGGGACTAGCGGTCGAAACGCAGTATTTT	CSARDPWGLAVETQYF
TRBV11-2	TRBJ2-7	TRBD1	.	TGTGCCAGCAGCCCAAACTCAGGGGGTTCTTGGGAGCAGTACTTC	CASSPNSGGSWEQYF
TRBV5-1	TRBJ2-7	TRBD1	few	TGCGCCAGCAGCTTGGCCTGGGACAGAGGAACTTACGAGCAGTACTTC	CASSLAWDRGTYEQYF